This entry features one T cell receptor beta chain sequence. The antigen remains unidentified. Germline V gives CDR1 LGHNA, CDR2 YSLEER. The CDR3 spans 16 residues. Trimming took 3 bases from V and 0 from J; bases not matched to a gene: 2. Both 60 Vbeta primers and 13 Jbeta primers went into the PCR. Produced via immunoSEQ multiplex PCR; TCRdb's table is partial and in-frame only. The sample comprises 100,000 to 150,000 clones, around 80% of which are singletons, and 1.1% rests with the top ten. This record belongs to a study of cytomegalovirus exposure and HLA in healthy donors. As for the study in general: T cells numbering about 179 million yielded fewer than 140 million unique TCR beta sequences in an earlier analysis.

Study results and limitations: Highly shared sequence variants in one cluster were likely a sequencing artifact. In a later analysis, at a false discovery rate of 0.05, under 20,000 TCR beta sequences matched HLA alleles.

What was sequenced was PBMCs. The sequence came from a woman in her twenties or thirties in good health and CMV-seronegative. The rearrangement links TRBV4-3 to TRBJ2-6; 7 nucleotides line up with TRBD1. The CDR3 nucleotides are TGCGCCAGCAGCCAGGACAGGAGCTCTGGGGCCAACGTCCTGACTTTC. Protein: CASSQDRSSGANVLTF.